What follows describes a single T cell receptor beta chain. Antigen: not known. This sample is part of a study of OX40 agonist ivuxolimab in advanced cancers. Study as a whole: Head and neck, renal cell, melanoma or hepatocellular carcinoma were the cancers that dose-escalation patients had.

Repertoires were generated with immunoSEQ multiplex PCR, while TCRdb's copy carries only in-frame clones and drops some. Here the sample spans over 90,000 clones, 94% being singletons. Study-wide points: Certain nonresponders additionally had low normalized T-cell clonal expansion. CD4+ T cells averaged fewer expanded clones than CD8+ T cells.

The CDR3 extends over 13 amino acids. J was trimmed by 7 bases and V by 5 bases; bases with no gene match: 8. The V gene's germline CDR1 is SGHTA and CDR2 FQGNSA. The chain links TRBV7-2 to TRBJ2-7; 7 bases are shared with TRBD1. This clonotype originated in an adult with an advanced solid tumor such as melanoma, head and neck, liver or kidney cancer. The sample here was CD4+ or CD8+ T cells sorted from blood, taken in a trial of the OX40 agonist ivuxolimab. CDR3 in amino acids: CASSARGPKEQYF. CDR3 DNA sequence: TGTGCCAGCAGCGCAAGGGGGCCGAAGGAGCAGTACTTC.